Described below is a single TCR beta chain sequence and its context. V was shortened by 4 bases and J by 6 bases, with 12 bases between the two germline ends. The germline V gene has CDR1 MNHEY and CDR2 SVGEGT. The CDR3 runs 13 residues. Repertoires were generated with immunoSEQ multiplex PCR, while TCRdb's copy carries only in-frame clones and drops some. The data contain 200,000 to 250,000 clones, roughly 86% of them singletons. The data originate from a study of blood T cell repertoires in COVID-19. Overall study context: The origin of the acute and convalescent COVID-19 samples was the United States, Italy and Spain. The cDNA or gDNA used as material had been derived from T cells, B-cell-depleted T cells, or PBMCs.

This TCR came from a woman aged 70-85 years with active or convalescent COVID-19. V usage is TRBV6-2 or TRBV6-3 and J usage is TRBJ1-2, with D possibly being TRBD1 (6 bases). Sequencing was carried out using peripheral blood. CDR3 DNA: TGTGCCAGCAGTTTACAGGGCATGAATGGCTACACCTTC. Translation: CASSLQGMNGYTF.